This T cell receptor beta chain was profiled in a study of blood T cells in healthy people across ages. Germline values: CDR1 SQVTM, CDR2 ANQGSEA. The CDR3 runs 12 residues. Sample-barcoded 5' priming and a J-beta primer mix drove a second PCR of about 6 to 12 cycles. MiXCR, applied by TCRdb to the 5' RACE reads, yields one record per CDR3 protein. The profile shows 700,000 to 850,000 distinct CDR3 sequences, 40% to 65% of them singletons. The rearrangement uses TRBV29-1 and TRBJ2-4; the D gene is possibly TRBD1 (9 bases). TRBJ2-5 matches the DNA end more closely, so the J call is doubtful. The sequenced sample consisted of blood. The origin of this receptor is a man older than 75 in good health. CDR3: CNAGGQGKTQYF. In DNA, the CDR3 is TGCAACGCGGGGGGACAGGGAAAGACCCAGTACTTC.